This passage covers 2 T cell receptor beta chains from one sample sequenced in a study of blood T cell repertoires in COVID-19. TCRdb's table, derived via immunoSEQ multiplex PCR, lists solely in-frame clones and lacks some. The table lists around 200,000 clones, around 84% of them singletons. The sequencing sample was made of peripheral blood. The receptors were gathered from a woman of 80 years or more with acute or convalescent COVID-19.

V usage is TRBV20-1 and J usage is TRBJ1-1; unclear D gene. Germline CDR1 DFQATT, CDR2 SNEGSKA (reference sequence). Trimming removed 0 bases at V and 8 bases at J, with 7 bases between. The CDR3 contains 11 residues. CDR3 in amino acids: CSARELAEAFF. The CDR3 bases are TGCAGTGCTAGAGAATTAGCAGAAGCTTTCTTT.

V and J are TRBV3-1 (or the pseudogene TRBV3-2) and TRBJ2-1; 11 bases are shared with TRBD2. V was clipped by 0 bases and J by 7 bases; unmatched bases: 2. This CDR3 contains 15 residues. From germline, CDR1 is LGHDT and CDR2 YNNKEL (reference sequence). CDR3 in DNA: TGTGCCAGCAGCCAAGAAGGGACTAGCGGAAATGAGCAGTTCTTC. Encoded protein: CASSQEGTSGNEQFF.